The T cell receptor beta chain under discussion was sequenced for a study of blood T cell repertoires in COVID-19. Study as a whole: The study drew acute and convalescent COVID-19 samples from the United States, Italy and Spain. From T cells, B-cell-depleted T cells, or PBMCs came the material, which was cDNA or gDNA.

Germline lookup yields CDR1 SGHTA and CDR2 FQGNSA. This CDR3 is 14 amino acids long. V lost 3 bases and J lost 4, with 12 bases in between. Sequenced by immunoSEQ multiplex PCR; TCRdb stores in-frame clones only, minus some. Among under 250,000 clones listed, over 80% were seen once. V gene TRBV7-2 combines with J gene TRBJ1-1; D gene unclear. This clonotype originated in a man aged 25-40 years with COVID-19, enrolled during active disease. Sequencing was done on a sample of peripheral blood. The chain's CDR3 is CASSLGRRGTEAFF. The CDR3 region has the DNA TGTGCCAGCAGCTTGGGCCGACGGGGCACTGAAGCTTTCTTT.